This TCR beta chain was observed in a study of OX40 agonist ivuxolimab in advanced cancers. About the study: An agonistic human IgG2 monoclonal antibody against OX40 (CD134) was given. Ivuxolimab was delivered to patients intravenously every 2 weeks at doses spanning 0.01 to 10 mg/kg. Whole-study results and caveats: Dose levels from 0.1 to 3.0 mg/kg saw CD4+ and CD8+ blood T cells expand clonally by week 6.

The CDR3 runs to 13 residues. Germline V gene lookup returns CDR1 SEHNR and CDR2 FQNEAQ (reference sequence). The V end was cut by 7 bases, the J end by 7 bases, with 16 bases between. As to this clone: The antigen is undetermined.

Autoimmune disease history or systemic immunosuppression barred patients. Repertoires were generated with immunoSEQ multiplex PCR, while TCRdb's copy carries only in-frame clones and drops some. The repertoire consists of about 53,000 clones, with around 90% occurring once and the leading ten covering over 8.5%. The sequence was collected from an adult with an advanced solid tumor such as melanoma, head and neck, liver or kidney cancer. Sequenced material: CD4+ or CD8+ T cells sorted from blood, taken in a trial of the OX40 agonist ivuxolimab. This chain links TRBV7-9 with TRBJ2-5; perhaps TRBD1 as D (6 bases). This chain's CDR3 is CASIPDSGWTQYF. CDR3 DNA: TGTGCCAGCATCCCGGACAGCGGATGGACCCAGTACTTC. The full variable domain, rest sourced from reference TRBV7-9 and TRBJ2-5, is DTGVSQNPRHKITKRGQNVTFRCDPISEHNRLYWYRQTLGQGPEFLTYFQNEAQLEKSRLLSDRFSAERPKGSFSTLEIQRTEQGDSAMYLCASIPDSGWTQYFGPGTRLLVL.